This is a list of T cell receptor beta chains from one sample in a study of T cell changes during pregnancy in multiple sclerosis. Sequenced by immunoSEQ multiplex PCR; TCRdb stores in-frame clones only, minus some. Of around 73,000 clones in the sample, approximately 92% were seen once. The sample was peripheral blood, taken in the third trimester of pregnancy. These receptors originate from a female donor in good health, enrolled as a control in a pregnancy study. Both conserved end residues are part of each CDR3. Fields, in order: CDR3 DNA, CDR3 protein, clone size, V gene, J gene, D gene. D genes are given only for firm matches. A clone size is listed for some rows: how often the clone was seen (once, few, many), or a class if it is expanded.

TGTGCCAGCACCCCCGGGATTGGCGGTGCTCCTCCAGAGCAGTACTTC	CASTPGIGGAPPEQYF	.	TRBV6-6	TRBJ2-7	.
TGTGCCAGCAGCTTATTTCTTCAGGGTATTTCGGATCAGCCCCAGCATTTT	CASSLFLQGISDQPQHF	.	TRBV7-8	TRBJ1-5	.
TGTGCCAGCAGCTTACAAGTGAACACAGATACGCAGTATTTT	CASSLQVNTDTQYF	.	TRBV5-6	TRBJ2-3	.
TGTGCCACCTCCCCCTTTCCCGGACAGGGGGCTGCTGAGCAGTTCTTC	CATSPFPGQGAAEQFF	.	TRBV7-9	TRBJ2-1	TRBD1
TGTGCCAGCAGCCCTCCCTCCTACGAGCAGTACTTC	CASSPPSYEQYF	.	TRBV28	TRBJ2-7	.
TGTGCCAGCAGCCCACAGGGGGCGGGTGAGCAGTACTTC	CASSPQGAGEQYF	.	TRBV7-2	TRBJ2-7	TRBD1
TGTGCCAGCAGTTCGGCGGGGAGTTGGTATGGCTACACCTTC	CASSSAGSWYGYTF	.	TRBV28	TRBJ1-2	.
TGTGCCAGCAGCTTAGTTTGGGCGACAGATACGCAGTATTTT	CASSLVWATDTQYF	.	TRBV7-2	TRBJ2-3	.
TGTGCCAGCAGTACCCAGGGGACAAGCTCCTGGCCCAATCAGCCCCAGCATTTT	CASSTQGTSSWPNQPQHF	few	TRBV28	TRBJ1-5	.
TGTGCCAGCTCAAAGGCCGAGGGAGATTACCTGTTT	CASSKAEGDYLF	.	TRBV18	TRBJ1-5	.
TGTGCCAGCAGCCCGACTAGGGGTGAGCAGTTCTTC	CASSPTRGEQFF	.	TRBV7-2	TRBJ2-1	.
TGTGCCAGCAGTTCCAGGGGCCCCGCCGAAAAACTGTTTTTT	CASSSRGPAEKLFF	.	TRBV6-5	TRBJ1-4	.
TGTGCCAGAAGCGATTCGACAGGGGCGGAGAGCAATCAGCCCCAGCATTTT	CARSDSTGAESNQPQHF	once	TRBV5-3	TRBJ1-5	TRBD1
TGTGCCAGCAGTGTCGGGACTACCCCCACAGATACGCAGTATTTT	CASSVGTTPTDTQYF	.	TRBV6-4	TRBJ2-3	TRBD2
TGTGCCAGCAGCTTTCCCCCTAGCGGATACAATGAGCAGTTCTTC	CASSFPPSGYNEQFF	.	TRBV7-9	TRBJ2-1	TRBD2
TGTGCCAGCACGCCCTCGACAGGGGGTCGTGGCTACACCTTC	CASTPSTGGRGYTF	.	TRBV25-1	TRBJ1-2	TRBD1
TGCGCCAGCAGCCAAGATCGGTGGGAGACCCAGTACTTC	CASSQDRWETQYF	.	TRBV4-1	TRBJ2-5	.
TGTGCCAGCAGCCCGGGGGGACTGACCTACAATGAGCAGTTCTTC	CASSPGGLTYNEQFF	.	TRBV28	TRBJ2-1	TRBD2
TGCGCCAGCAGTGAGGCCCAGGGGAGCTCCTACAATGAGCAGTTCTTC	CASSEAQGSSYNEQFF	.	TRBV10-2	TRBJ2-1	.
TGTGCCAGCAGCTTGGGGACAGGGTCCTACAATGAGCAGTTCTTC	CASSLGTGSYNEQFF	.	TRBV5-6	TRBJ2-1	TRBD1
TGTGCCAGCAGTGAAGGGCAGGGGGCCGGGGAGCAGTACTTC	CASSEGQGAGEQYF	.	TRBV6-1	TRBJ2-7	TRBD1
TGTGCCAGCAGCGATCCTAGCGGGAGTATCTATGAGCAGTTCTTC	CASSDPSGSIYEQFF	.	TRBV11-2	TRBJ2-1	TRBD2
TGTGCCAGCAGCTCGACAGCAGGATCACCCCTCCACTTT	CASSSTAGSPLHF	.	TRBV11-2	TRBJ1-6	.
TGTGCCACCAGCAGAGATGGGGGGACAGGGGGCGAAAAACTGTTTTTT	CATSRDGGTGGEKLFF	.	TRBV15	TRBJ1-4	TRBD1
TGTGCCAGCAGCCAAGAAGCGGGAGGTTTTTACAATGAGCAGTTCTTC	CASSQEAGGFYNEQFF	.	TRBV4-2	TRBJ2-1	TRBD2
TGCGCCAGCAGCTTGGCCGGGGTGAGCACGCAGTATTTT	CASSLAGVSTQYF	.	TRBV5-1	TRBJ2-3	.
TGTGCCAGCAGCGTGGACAGACTCAATGAAAAACTGTTTTTT	CASSVDRLNEKLFF	.	TRBV27	TRBJ1-4	.